The 23 T cell receptor beta chains below all came from one sample that was sequenced in a study of cytomegalovirus exposure and HLA in healthy donors. The PCR was carried out with 60 Vbeta primers and 13 Jbeta primers. Method: immunoSEQ multiplex PCR; TCRdb's copy keeps in-frame clones and lacks some. This repertoire shows 65,000 to 90,000 clones, approximately 82% found once; its top ten account for 1.5% to 2%. Sample: PBMCs. The source of these receptors is a man younger than 35 in good health and CMV-seronegative.

The chain recombines TRBV10-1 with TRBJ2-3, with D perhaps matching TRBD1 (5 bases). V was pared by 6 bases and J by 1 base, with 8 bases between. Germline loops: CDR1 WNHNN, CDR2 SYGVQD (reference sequence). CDR3 length equals 13 residues. The DNA of the CDR3 is TGCGCCAGCAGACAGACAGGCACAGATACGCAGTATTTT. It is translated as CASRQTGTDTQYF.

There are a few counts of this clone. At one end the junction does not follow the germline gene, possibly because of a read error. As DNA, the CDR3 is TGTTCCAGCAGCTTAGGACAACAGCCCCAGCATTTT. This encodes CSSSLGQQPQHF. The chain joins TRBV7-9 to TRBJ1-5; TRBD1 is a possible D gene (5 bases). This CDR3 is 12 amino acids long. The V gene's germline CDR1 is SEHNR and CDR2 FQNEAQ (reference sequence).

This clone was seen only once. V gene TRBV19 combines with J gene TRBJ2-4; 9 nucleotides match TRBD1. This CDR3 has 15 amino acids. J lost 6 bases, V lost 4 bases, and 7 bases had no gene match. CDR1 and CDR2 from the germline V gene are LNHDA and SQIVND (reference sequence). The CDR3 loop reads CASSREQGARNIQYF. In DNA form, the CDR3 reads TGTGCCAGTAGTAGGGAACAGGGGGCGAGAAACATTCAGTACTTC.

V usage is TRBV5-1 and J usage is TRBJ1-5; 7 positions match TRBD1. V trimming: 0 bases; J trimming: 3 bases; junction bases outside the gene matches: 3. This CDR3 comprises 15 residues. Germline CDR1 reads SGHRS; CDR2 reads YFSETQ. CDR3 region: CASSLEGQDNQPQHF. The DNA of the CDR3 is TGCGCCAGCAGCTTGGAAGGACAGGACAATCAGCCCCAGCATTTT.

The chain couples TRBV6-1 to TRBJ2-5; TRBD1 might be the D (6 bases). The J call may be incorrect, as the DNA end agrees better with TRBJ2-7. The CDR3 extends over 16 amino acids. The germline CDR1 and CDR2 sequences are MNHNS and SASEGT. CDR3 sequence (DNA): TGTGCCAGCAGTGGGGGCGAGGACAGCTTCTCCTACGAGCAGTACTTC. Translation: CASSGGEDSFSYEQYF.

The chain uses TRBV28 and TRBJ2-2; 9 bases align to TRBD1. Germline V gene data show CDR1 as MDHEN and CDR2 as SYDVKM. CDR3 size: 16 residues. The trim removed 5 bases at V and 2 bases at J, leaving 6 bases unmatched. DNA for the CDR3: TGTGCCAGCAGTCCGCGACAGGGGGTAAACACCGGGGAGCTGTTTTTT. Protein product: CASSPRQGVNTGELFF.

V is TRBV30 and J is TRBJ1-6; D ambiguous. V was shortened by 4 bases and J by 4 bases, with 11 bases between the two germline ends. The CDR3 length is 14 residues. Germline V lookup: CDR1 GTSNPN, CDR2 SVGIG (reference sequence). CDR3 nucleotides: TGTGCCTGGACCGAATCGGGGTATAATTCACCCCTCCACTTT. Encoded protein: CAWTESGYNSPLHF.

J is TRBJ1-1 and V is TRBV19, with D possibly matching TRBD1 (5 bases). This CDR3 comprises 14 residues. CDR1 LNHDA and CDR2 SQIVND come from the germline V gene (reference sequence). V dropped 4 bases and J dropped 1 base, with 10 bases sitting between them. The chain's CDR3 is CASSTMTANTEAFF. CDR3 bases: TGTGCCAGTAGTACTATGACAGCGAACACTGAAGCTTTCTTT.

The chain couples TRBV7-2 to TRBJ1-5, with 7 bases fitting TRBD1. The CDR3 has 18 residues. V lost 1 base to trimming and J lost 1 base; unmatched junction nucleotides: 10. CDR1 SGHTA and CDR2 FQGNSA come from the germline V gene. The CDR3 here is CASSLGTGGVASNQPQHF. DNA of the CDR3: TGTGCCAGCAGCTTAGGGACAGGAGGCGTTGCGAGCAATCAGCCCCAGCATTTT. The full variable domain, completed using reference TRBV7-2 and TRBJ1-5, is GAGVSQSPSNKVTEKGKDVELRCDPISGHTALYWYRQSLGQGLEFLIYFQGNSAPDKSGLPSDRFSAERTGGSVSTLTIQRTQQEDSAVYLCASSLGTGGVASNQPQHFGDGTRLSIL.

This sequence joins TRBV5-1 and TRBJ1-2; 8 positions agree with TRBD1. J lost 7 bases, V lost 3 bases, and 14 bases had no gene match. Germline values: CDR1 SGHRS, CDR2 YFSETQ. CDR3 size: 16 residues. CDR3 residues: CASSWTKGQGRGGYTF. DNA for the CDR3: TGCGCCAGCAGCTGGACAAAAGGACAGGGAAGAGGTGGCTACACCTTC.

This chain uses TRBV27 with TRBJ1-5; tentatively, D is TRBD1 (5 bases). Germline CDR1 and CDR2: MNHEY and SMNVEV (reference sequence). Between the trimmed V and J ends, which lost 3 bases and 2 bases, there was a span of 17 bases. The CDR3 covers 17 residues. The CDR3 is CASSFLGTEGGNQPQHF. The CDR3 region has the DNA TGTGCCAGCAGTTTTCTGGGAACCGAAGGGGGCAATCAGCCCCAGCATTTT.

The rearrangement joins TRBV4-3 to TRBJ2-2, with 8 positions matching TRBD1. CDR1 and CDR2 from the germline V gene are LGHNA and YSLEER. This CDR3 has 19 residues. Trimming at V came to 0 bases and at J to 6 bases, leaving 15 bases not matched to a gene. This CDR3 reads CASSQDLQGAPRLSGELFF. The CDR3 nucleotides are TGCGCCAGCAGCCAAGATCTCCAGGGGGCTCCCCGATTATCCGGGGAGCTGTTTTTT.

The rearrangement joins TRBV4-2 to TRBJ1-1; 7 bases fit TRBD1. Germline V gene data show CDR1 as LGHNA and CDR2 as YNFKEQ. This CDR3 region has 17 residues. With V trimmed by 4 bases and J by 4 bases, 15 bases remained unmatched. The CDR3 spells CASSRRLGQLGSTEAFF. CDR3 sequence (DNA): TGTGCCAGCAGCCGCCGATTGGGACAGCTCGGGAGCACTGAAGCTTTCTTT.

The chain carries TRBV28 and TRBJ1-1, with TRBD1 identical over 7 bases. Germline V gene lookup returns CDR1 MDHEN and CDR2 SYDVKM. The CDR3 has 15 residues. V lost 4 bases to trimming and J lost 0 bases; unmatched junction nucleotides: 5. The CDR3 bases are TGTGCCAGCAGTTCCCCGGGACAGCTGAACACTGAAGCTTTCTTT. Translation: CASSSPGQLNTEAFF.

The V and J genes are TRBV7-6 and TRBJ1-5; D perhaps matches TRBD1 (5 bases). The ends were cut back, 0 bases at V and 5 bases at J, with 11 bases in the middle. Germline CDR1 and CDR2: SGHVS and FNYEAQ. CDR3 size: 15 residues. CDR3 region: CASSLAWGGDQPQHF. The CDR3 region has the DNA TGTGCCAGCAGCTTAGCGTGGGGGGGAGATCAGCCCCAGCATTTT.

Comment on this clone: The germline gene is not matched at one end of the junction; a read error may be the cause. Different DNA sequences within this sample yield the same CDR3. The chain carries TRBV6-5 and TRBJ1-4, with a tentative D call TRBD1 (6 bases). There are 14 residues in the CDR3. The germline CDR1 and CDR2 sequences are MNHEY and SVGAGI. The CDR3: CASSYRGMGEKLFF. CDR3 DNA sequence: TGTGCCAGCAGTTATAGGGGGATGGGGGAAAAATTGTTTTTT.

V is TRBV5-1 and J is TRBJ2-7; possible D gene TRBD1, 5 bases. The CDR3 is 14 amino acids. Per the germline V gene, CDR1 is SGHRS and CDR2 is YFSETQ. V was cut by 4 bases and J by 2 bases, with 13 bases left in between. CDR3 in amino acids: CASSTFQGPYEQYF. Here the CDR3 DNA reads TGCGCCAGCAGCACGTTCCAGGGCCCCTACGAGCAGTACTTC. Using reference TRBV5-1 and TRBJ2-7 for the parts outside the CDR3, the full variable domain is KAGVTQTPRYLIKTRGQQVTLSCSPISGHRSVSWYQQTPGQGLQFLFEYFSETQRNKGNFPGRFSGRQFSNSRSEMNVSTLELGDSALYLCASSTFQGPYEQYFGPGTRLTVT.

J is TRBJ2-3 and V is TRBV4-3; 9 bases are a match to TRBD1. This CDR3 is built from 16 residues. The junction had 8 bases not matched to a gene; V was cut back by 3 bases and J by 4 bases. In germline, CDR1 is LGHNA, CDR2 YSLEER. The CDR3 sequence is CASSQGTGRWADTQYF. Written as DNA, the CDR3 is TGCGCCAGCAGCCAGGGGACAGGGCGGTGGGCAGATACGCAGTATTTT.

The chain carries TRBV27 and TRBJ2-1; 9 bases match TRBD1. Germline-derived CDR1 and CDR2 are MNHEY and SMNVEV (reference sequence). Trimming cost V 8 bases and J 0 bases; bases outside gene matches: 14. The CDR3 spans 18 residues. CDR3 in amino acids: CASLGQGISGVSYNEQFF. The CDR3 nucleotides read TGTGCCAGCCTAGGACAGGGGATCTCGGGGGTCTCCTACAATGAGCAGTTCTTC.

This clone appeared a single time. The rearrangement uses TRBV7-9 and TRBJ2-7; tentatively, D is TRBD2 (6 bases). The germline V gene has CDR1 SEHNR and CDR2 FQNEAQ (reference sequence). Trimming pared 0 bases from V and 5 bases from J, leaving 20 bases between. The CDR3 loop spans 17 amino acids. CDR3 in amino acids: CASSLAWDLLRRDEQYF. The CDR3, as DNA: TGTGCCAGCAGCTTAGCTTGGGACCTACTTCGGAGGGACGAGCAGTACTTC.

This sequence joins TRBV7-2 and TRBJ2-5, with TRBD2 matching over 8 bases. Judging by the DNA end, TRBJ2-7 fits better; the J call may be wrong. Germline CDR1 and CDR2: SGHTA and FQGNSA. The CDR3 sequence is 18 residues long. The CDR3, as DNA: TGTGCCAGCAGCAAAATAGCGGGAACCAAAGACACAAACTACGAGCAGTACTTC. This sequence encodes CASSKIAGTKDTNYEQYF.

This clone was seen more than once but under ten times. V and J are TRBV9 and TRBJ2-1; 7 bases map to TRBD2. The CDR3 runs to 17 residues. Germline V gene sequence: CDR1 SGDLS, CDR2 YYNGEE. The ends lost 0 bases at V and 5 bases at J; junction bases unmatched: 11. CDR3 in DNA: TGTGCCAGCAGCGTAGGGCCCCCCGGGACTAATAACAATGAGCAGTTCTTC. Its protein is CASSVGPPGTNNNEQFF.

The chain links TRBV28 to TRBJ2-7; 10 positions agree with TRBD2. Germline values: CDR1 MDHEN, CDR2 SYDVKM. This CDR3 comprises 15 residues. Trimming removed 4 bases from V and 2 bases from J; junction bases left unmatched: 5. As DNA, the CDR3 is TGTGCCAGCAGTTCCCCCGGACTAGCGGCCTACGAGCAGTACTTC. As protein: CASSSPGLAAYEQYF.